This T cell receptor (beta chain) derives from a study of cytomegalovirus exposure and HLA in healthy donors. 13 Jbeta primers and 60 Vbeta primers were used for the PCR. Using immunoSEQ multiplex PCR, the repertoire was profiled, and TCRdb retains in-frame clones only, with some absent. The sample shows fewer than 90,000 clones, around 75% of them seen only once. V was pared by 4 bases and J by 3 bases, with 4 bases of the junction left unmatched. The CDR3 covers 14 residues. Per the germline V gene, CDR1 is SGHDT and CDR2 is YYEEEE. The chain couples TRBV5-6 to TRBJ2-1; TRBD1 matches 7 bases. The clonotype was recovered from a woman aged 40 to 49 in good health and CMV-seropositive. Sequencing was performed on PBMCs. CDR3 loop: CASSAWDSYNEQFF. The CDR3 nucleotides read TGTGCCAGCAGCGCCTGGGACAGCTACAATGAGCAGTTCTTC.